This T cell receptor (beta chain) was profiled in a study of cytomegalovirus exposure and HLA in healthy donors. Comment on this clone: The antigen remains undetermined.

Study-level findings and limits: The study found most TCR sequences rare, yet found some public TCRs in many donors. Later on, an analysis found that several of the most significant clusters appeared to be linked to common viral pathogens, which included parvovirus B19.

The primer mix had 60 Vbeta and 13 Jbeta primers. Repertoires were generated with immunoSEQ multiplex PCR, while TCRdb's copy carries only in-frame clones and drops some. The sample has some 92,000 clones; under 85% are singletons. The CDR3 runs 16 residues. V shed 1 base, J shed 2 bases, and the junction held 4 bases outside the gene matches. Germline V gene sequence: CDR1 SGHTA, CDR2 FQGNSA. Sequencing input: PBMCs. The V call is TRBV7-2, the J call TRBJ2-2; 7 bases agree with TRBD1. The sequence came from a man between 18 and 29 years old in good health and CMV-seropositive. CDR3 amino acids: CASSLERGLNTGELFF. CDR3 nucleotide sequence: TGTGCCAGCAGCTTAGAGAGGGGGCTAAACACCGGGGAGCTGTTTTTT. The variable domain in full, with the rest retrieved from reference TRBV7-2 and TRBJ2-2, is GAGVSQSPSNKVTEKGKDVELRCDPISGHTALYWYRQSLGQGLEFLIYFQGNSAPDKSGLPSDRFSAERTGGSVSTLTIQRTQQEDSAVYLCASSLERGLNTGELFFGEGSRLTVL.